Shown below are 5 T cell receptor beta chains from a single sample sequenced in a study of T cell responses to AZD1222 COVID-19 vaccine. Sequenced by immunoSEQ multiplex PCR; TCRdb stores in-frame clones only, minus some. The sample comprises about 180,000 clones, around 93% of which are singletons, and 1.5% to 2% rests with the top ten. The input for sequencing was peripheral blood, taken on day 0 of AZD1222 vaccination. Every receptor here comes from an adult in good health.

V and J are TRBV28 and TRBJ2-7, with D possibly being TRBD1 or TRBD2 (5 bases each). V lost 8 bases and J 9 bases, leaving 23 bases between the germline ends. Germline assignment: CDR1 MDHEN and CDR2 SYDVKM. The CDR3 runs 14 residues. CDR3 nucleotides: TGTGCCAGCGTATCCTACCGGGACCGGAGCGTGCAGTACTTC. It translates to CASVSYRDRSVQYF.

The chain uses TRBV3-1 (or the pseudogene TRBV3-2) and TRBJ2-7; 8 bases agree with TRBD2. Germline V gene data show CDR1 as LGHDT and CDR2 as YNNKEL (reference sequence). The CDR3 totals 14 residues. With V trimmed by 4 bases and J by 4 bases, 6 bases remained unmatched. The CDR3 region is CASSRRSGGYEQYF. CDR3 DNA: TGTGCCAGCAGCCGACGGAGCGGGGGTTACGAGCAGTACTTC.

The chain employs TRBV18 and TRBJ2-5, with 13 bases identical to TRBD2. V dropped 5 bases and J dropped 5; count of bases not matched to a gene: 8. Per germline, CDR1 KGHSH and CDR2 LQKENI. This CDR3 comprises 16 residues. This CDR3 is CASSAYPGLAGETQYF. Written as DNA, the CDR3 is TGTGCCAGCTCAGCATATCCGGGACTAGCGGGGGAGACCCAGTACTTC. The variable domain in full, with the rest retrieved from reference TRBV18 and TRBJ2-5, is NAGVMQNPRHLVRRRGQEARLRCSPMKGHSHVYWYRQLPEEGLKFMVYLQKENIIDESGMPKERFSAEFPKEGPSILRIQQVVRGDSAAYFCASSAYPGLAGETQYFGPGTRLLVL.

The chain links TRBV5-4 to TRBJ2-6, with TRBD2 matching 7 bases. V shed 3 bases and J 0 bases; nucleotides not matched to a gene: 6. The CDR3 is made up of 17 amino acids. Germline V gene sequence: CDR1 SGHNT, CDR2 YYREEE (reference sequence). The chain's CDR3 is CASSWRAGISGANVLTF. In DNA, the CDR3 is TGTGCCAGCAGCTGGAGAGCGGGGATCTCTGGGGCCAACGTCCTGACTTTC.

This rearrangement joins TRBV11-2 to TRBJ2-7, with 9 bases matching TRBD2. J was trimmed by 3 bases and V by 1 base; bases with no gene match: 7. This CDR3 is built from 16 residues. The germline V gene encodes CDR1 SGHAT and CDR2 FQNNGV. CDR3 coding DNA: TGTGCCAGCAGCTTAGCATCTGCGGGGGGGATCTACGAGCAGTACTTC. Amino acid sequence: CASSLASAGGIYEQYF.